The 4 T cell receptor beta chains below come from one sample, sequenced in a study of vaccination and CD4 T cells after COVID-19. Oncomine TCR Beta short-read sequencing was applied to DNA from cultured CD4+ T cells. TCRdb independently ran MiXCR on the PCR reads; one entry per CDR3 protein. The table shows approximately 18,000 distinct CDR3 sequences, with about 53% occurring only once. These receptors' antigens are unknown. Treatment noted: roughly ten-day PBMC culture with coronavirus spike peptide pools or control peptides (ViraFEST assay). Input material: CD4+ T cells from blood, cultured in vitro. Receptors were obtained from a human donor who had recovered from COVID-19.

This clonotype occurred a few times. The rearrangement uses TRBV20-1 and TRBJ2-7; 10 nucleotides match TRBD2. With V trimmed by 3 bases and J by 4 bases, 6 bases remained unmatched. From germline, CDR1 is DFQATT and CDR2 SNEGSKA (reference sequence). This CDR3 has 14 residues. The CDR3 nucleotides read TGCAGTGCTAGCCTAGCGGGAGACGCTTACGAGCAGTACTTC. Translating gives CSASLAGDAYEQYF.

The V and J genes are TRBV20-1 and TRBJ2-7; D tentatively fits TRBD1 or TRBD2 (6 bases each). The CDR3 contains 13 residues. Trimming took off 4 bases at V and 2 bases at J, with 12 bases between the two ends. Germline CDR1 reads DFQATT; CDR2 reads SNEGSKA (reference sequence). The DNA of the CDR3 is TGCAGTGCTATGGGGGGCCCTGCCTACGAGCAGTACTTC. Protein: CSAMGGPAYEQYF.

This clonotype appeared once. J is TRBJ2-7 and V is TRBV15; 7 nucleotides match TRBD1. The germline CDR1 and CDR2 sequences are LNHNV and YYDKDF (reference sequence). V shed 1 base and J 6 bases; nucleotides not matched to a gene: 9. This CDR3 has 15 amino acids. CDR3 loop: CATSRVGATGVEQYF. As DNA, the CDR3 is TGTGCCACCAGCAGAGTGGGGGCCACAGGGGTCGAGCAGTACTTC.

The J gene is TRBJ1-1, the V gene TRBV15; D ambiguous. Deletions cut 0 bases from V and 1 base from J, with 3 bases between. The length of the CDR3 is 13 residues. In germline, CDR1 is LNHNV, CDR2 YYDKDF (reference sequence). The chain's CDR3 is CATSRDRNTEAFF. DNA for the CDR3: TGTGCCACCAGCAGAGATAGGAACACTGAAGCTTTCTTT.